This record concerns one T cell receptor (beta chain) sequence. Time point given: pre-sensitization, week 0. The treatment: therapeutic diphenylcyclopropenone sensitization with weekly scalp DPC. This CDR3 contains 13 residues. V shed 5 bases and J shed 5 bases, with 13 bases lying between them. CDR1 and CDR2 from the germline V gene are DFQATT and SNEGSKA (reference sequence). MiXCR, applied by TCRdb to the RACE reads, yields one record per CDR3 protein. The sample contains some 250,000 distinct CDR3 sequences, roughly 8% of which appear only once. The data originate from a study of human T cells and chemical hapten exposure.

Source: whole blood, taken in connection with sensitization to the hapten diphenylcyclopropenone (DPC). The genes are TRBV20-1 and TRBJ1-5, with a possible D match to TRBD1 (5 bases). The receptor comes from a man between 18 and 29 years old with alopecia areata. Some clones in this sample may be carry-over from other donors' samples. The DNA for the CDR3 is TGCAGTGCTTCTGTTGGGGGAGATCAGCCCCAGCATTTT. It translates to CSASVGGDQPQHF.